This TCR beta chain was identified in a study of Ad26.COV2.S vaccination and SARS-CoV-2 variants. Background on the study: Enrolled in COV1001, the donor was in the Ad26.COV2.S trial arm, which received the vaccine. Intramuscular Ad26.COV2.S doses were given once or twice, 56 days apart.

Profiling relied on immunoSEQ multiplex PCR, and the TCRdb table lists in-frame clones only, not all of them. This sample yields some 480,000 clones, of which around 85% are seen a single time; about 13% belongs to the top ten. Comments on this clone: Its antigen is undetermined.

The length of the CDR3 is 15 residues. CDR1 and CDR2 from the germline V gene are KGHSH and LQKENI. J was trimmed by 2 bases and V by 5 bases; bases with no gene match: 9. Treatment reported: 15 to 20 received Ad26.COV2.S at low or high dose, single or two shots; roughly five received placebo; per-sample allocation not given. Samples came from day 63 after the first vaccine or placebo injection. Boston provided a donor who was an adult aged 18-55 years. General study points: Vaccinees reportedly had broad spike-specific CD8+ and CD4+ T cell responses.

This sample comprised peripheral blood, obtained in a trial of Ad26.COV2.S vaccine versus placebo. This sequence was found in a person aged 18-60 years who received the Ad26.COV2.S COVID-19 vaccine or a placebo. The chain employs TRBV18 and TRBJ2-7, with TRBD2 matching over 7 bases. The CDR3 DNA follows: TGTGCCAGCTCATTCGTCGGGAGGCGCCCCTACGAGCAGTACTTC. Residues: CASSFVGRRPYEQYF. Based on the CDR3 plus reference TRBV18 and TRBJ2-7, the full variable domain is NAGVMQNPRHLVRRRGQEARLRCSPMKGHSHVYWYRQLPEEGLKFMVYLQKENIIDESGMPKERFSAEFPKEGPSILRIQQVVRGDSAAYFCASSFVGRRPYEQYFGPGTRLTVT.